The rows below give T cell receptor beta chains drawn from one sample of a study of OX40 agonist ivuxolimab in advanced cancers. Sequenced by immunoSEQ multiplex PCR; TCRdb stores in-frame clones only, minus some. The sample includes around 20,000 clones, roughly 82% seen only once; the top ten take 3.1%. Sequencing used CD4+ or CD8+ T cells sorted from blood, obtained in a trial of the OX40 agonist ivuxolimab. Receptors originate from an adult with an advanced solid tumor such as melanoma, head and neck, liver or kidney cancer. The CDR3 runs from the conserved cysteine through the conserved F or W. The D gene is left open where the match is weak. Expanded clones get a size class; other rows say once, few or many, or leave the size out.

V	J	size	D	DNA	CDR3
TRBV10-2	TRBJ2-2	few	TRBD2	TGCGCCAGCAGGCGACTAGCGGGACCTACGAACACCGGGGAGCTGTTTTTT	CASRRLAGPTNTGELFF
TRBV25-1	TRBJ1-5	NA	TRBD1	TGTGCCAGCGCAGGGGGGGTCGGACAGCCCCAGCATTTT	CASAGGVGQPQHF
TRBV5-6	TRBJ1-2	NA	NA	TGTGCCAGCAGCTGGTCGTTCAGCTATGGCTACACCTTC	CASSWSFSYGYTF
TRBV7-6	TRBJ1-4	NA	NA	TGTGCCAGCAGCTTAGGCGGACGAGCAACTAATGAAAAACTGTTTTTT	CASSLGGRATNEKLFF
TRBV5-4	TRBJ1-2	NA	NA	TGTGCCAGCAGCTTGGCTGGGCGGGGGCCCTATGGCTACACCTTC	CASSLAGRGPYGYTF
TRBV9	TRBJ2-6	NA	NA	TGTGCCAGCAGCGTCTCAGGAGGGTACGGGGCCAACGTCCTGACTTTC	CASSVSGGYGANVLTF
TRBV7-9	TRBJ1-2	NA	NA	TGTGCCAGCAGCCCTGGGAGGGAGCGTGGCTACACCTTC	CASSPGRERGYTF
TRBV9	TRBJ2-6	NA	NA	TGTGCCAGCAGCCCCCAGTTTAGGTACTCTGGGGCCAACGTCCTGACTTTC	CASSPQFRYSGANVLTF
TRBV7-2	TRBJ1-1	NA	NA	TGTGCCAGCAGCTTGTTGCGGCTTAGCGCTGAAGCTTTCTTT	CASSLLRLSAEAFF
TRBV7-9	TRBJ1-1	NA	NA	TGTGCCAGCAGCTTGGGGGCTGGGGTTTACACTGAAGCTTTCTTT	CASSLGAGVYTEAFF
TRBV19	TRBJ1-5	NA	NA	TGTGCCAGTAGTACCCCAACCGGGACCTTAAACGATCAGCCCCAGCATTTT	CASSTPTGTLNDQPQHF
TRBV5-4	TRBJ2-5	NA	NA	TGTGCCAGCAGCCCTTTCGGAGAGACCCAGTACTTC	CASSPFGETQYF
TRBV19	TRBJ2-3	NA	TRBD1	TGTGCCAGTAGTCCCGACAGGGCCGATACGCAGTATTTT	CASSPDRADTQYF
TRBV7-9	TRBJ2-1	NA	NA	TGTGCCAGCAGCCCTAACAGGGAGCAGTTCTTC	CASSPNREQFF
TRBV29-1	TRBJ2-5	NA	TRBD1	TGCAGCGTGGGACAGGGGGCATTGGAGACCCAGTACTTC	CSVGQGALETQYF
TRBV7-7	TRBJ2-3	NA	NA	TGTGCCAGCAGCTCTCAGCGCTTTTCTAGCACAGATACGCAGTATTTT	CASSSQRFSSTDTQYF
TRBV10-3	TRBJ1-2	NA	TRBD1	TGTGCCATCAGTGGGGACAGGGGCAACTATGGCTACACCTTC	CAISGDRGNYGYTF
TRBV30	TRBJ2-3	NA	NA	TGTGCCTGGAGTGAACAGGGGGGGACAGATACGCAGTATTTT	CAWSEQGGTDTQYF
TRBV19	TRBJ1-1	NA	TRBD1	TGTGCCAGTAGCACTTTCGGACAGGGCGACACTGAAGCTTTCTTT	CASSTFGQGDTEAFF
TRBV6-1	TRBJ2-7	NA	TRBD2	TGTGCCAGCATGGGGGGGACTGACGAGCAGTACTTC	CASMGGTDEQYF
TRBV11-2	TRBJ2-1	once	NA	TGTGCCAGCAGGCGGGACAGCTCCTACAATGAGCAGTTCTTC	CASRRDSSYNEQFF
TRBV7-2	TRBJ2-7	NA	TRBD1	TGTGCCAGCGGGGACAGGTCGACCTACGAGCAGTACTTC	CASGDRSTYEQYF
TRBV27	TRBJ2-7	NA	NA	TGTGCCAGCAGTAGGGACAGGGGTAGCGGGAGCCACGAGCAGTACTTC	CASSRDRGSGSHEQYF
TRBV19	TRBJ2-2	NA	TRBD2	TGTGCCAGTACTCCGGGAGGGGCGGGGAGCGGGGAGCTGTTTTTT	CASTPGGAGSGELFF
TRBV2	TRBJ2-3	NA	TRBD2	TGTGCCAGCAGCCTTAGCGGGGTTATCACAGATACGCAGTATTTT	CASSLSGVITDTQYF
TRBV4-1	TRBJ2-7	NA	TRBD1	TGCGCCAGCAGCCCGTGGAGGCAGGACAGGGGGTCCGGCCCTGAGAGCTCCTACGAGCAGTACTTC	CASSPWRQDRGSGPESSYEQYF
TRBV6-5	TRBJ2-2	NA	NA	TGTGCCAGCAGTTACCAACAGGGATCCACCGGGGAGCTGTTTTTT	CASSYQQGSTGELFF
TRBV2	TRBJ2-1	once	NA	TGTGCCAGCAGTGGGGCCATGTTTGTAGGGGACACGTTGGATGAGCAGTTCTTC	CASSGAMFVGDTLDEQFF
TRBV6-6	TRBJ1-1	NA	TRBD1	TGTGCCAGCGGACGACAGGGCGAAGCTTTCTTT	CASGRQGEAFF
TRBV7-9	TRBJ2-1	NA	TRBD2	TGTGCCAGCAGCCCTAGACTAGCGGGGACCTCCCTCGATGAGCAGTTCTTC	CASSPRLAGTSLDEQFF
TRBV4-3	TRBJ1-3	NA	NA	TGCGCCAGCAGCCAAGCGGCTGCGAACTCTGGAAACACCATATATTTT	CASSQAAANSGNTIYF
TRBV7-9	TRBJ2-2	few	NA	TGTGCCAGCAGCTCACAACAGGGAGAAGGTAGCGGGGAGCTGTTTTTT	CASSSQQGEGSGELFF
TRBV7-8	TRBJ2-2	NA	TRBD2	TGTGCCAGCAGCTTAGTCGGGAGGACGAGGACCGGGGAGCTGTTTTTT	CASSLVGRTRTGELFF
TRBV27	TRBJ2-2	NA	NA	TGTGCCAGCAGTCCCCCCGCCGGGGAGCTGTTTTTT	CASSPPAGELFF
TRBV6-5	TRBJ1-2	few	NA	TGTGCCAGCTGGGACTATGGCTACACCTTC	CASWDYGYTF
TRBV19	TRBJ1-2	NA	NA	TGTGCCAGTAGTATATACAGTGTAGGGTATGGCTACACCTTC	CASSIYSVGYGYTF
TRBV27	TRBJ2-5	NA	NA	TGTGCCAGCAGGCTTGTTTACGGTGGGGAGGAAGAGACCCAGTACTTC	CASRLVYGGEEETQYF
TRBV11-2	TRBJ2-1	NA	TRBD2	TGTGCCAGCAGCTTTTCGGGAGGTGATCTCGGTGAGCAGTTCTTC	CASSFSGGDLGEQFF
TRBV5-1	TRBJ1-2	NA	NA	TGCGCCAGCAGCCCCATGGCGGGGGCTTCCTATGGCTACACCTTC	CASSPMAGASYGYTF
TRBV5-1	TRBJ2-7	NA	NA	TGCGCCAGCAGCTTGGCCCCGGACCCCTACGAGCAGTACTTC	CASSLAPDPYEQYF
TRBV7-9	TRBJ2-5	once	TRBD1	TGTGCCAGCAGCGACGCACGGGGCGGGACAGGGGGTAGGGAGACCCAGTACTTC	CASSDARGGTGGRETQYF
TRBV15	TRBJ2-7	NA	TRBD1	TGTGCCACCAGCAGACCCACCGGGACAGGGCTTTCCGAGCAGTACTTC	CATSRPTGTGLSEQYF
TRBV12-5	TRBJ2-1	NA	NA	TGTGCTAGTGGCACGCAGGGGTTAACCTACAATGAGCAGTTCTTC	CASGTQGLTYNEQFF
TRBV6-1	TRBJ2-1	once	NA	TGTGCCAGCACGGCCAGGGTGATCTACAATGAGCAGTTCTTC	CASTARVIYNEQFF
TRBV19	TRBJ2-1	NA	TRBD2	TGTGCCAGTAGTTCTCGGACTAGCGGTAACAATGAGCAGTTCTTC	CASSSRTSGNNEQFF
TRBV12-5	TRBJ1-6	NA	TRBD1	TGTGCTAGTGGTTTCTCCACAGGGGAAGGGGCTGGCTCACCCCTCCACTTT	CASGFSTGEGAGSPLHF
TRBV7-8	TRBJ2-1	NA	TRBD2	TGTGCCAGCAGACTCGGACTAGCGGCGAGCTCCTACAATGAGCAGTTCTTC	CASRLGLAASSYNEQFF
TRBV4-3	TRBJ2-2	NA	NA	TGCGCCAGCAGCCAAGGAGGAGGGAACACCGGGGAGCTGTTTTTT	CASSQGGGNTGELFF
TRBV28	TRBJ2-7	NA	TRBD1	TGTGCCAGCAGTGTTGGGACAGGCTCGCCCTACGAGCAGTACTTC	CASSVGTGSPYEQYF
TRBV7-6	TRBJ2-1	NA	TRBD2	TGTGCCAGCAGCTTAGCGCTAACTAGCGGGGGGTACAATGAGCAGTTCTTC	CASSLALTSGGYNEQFF
TRBV5-1	TRBJ2-5	NA	NA	TGCGCCAGCAGCTTGGACAGCAGTCAAGAGACCCAGTACTTC	CASSLDSSQETQYF
TRBV5-1	TRBJ2-1	once	TRBD2	TGCGCCACCTATCCGGGACTAGCGGGAGGGCCGAGCTCCTACAATGAGCAGTTCTTC	CATYPGLAGGPSSYNEQFF
TRBV19	TRBJ1-1	NA	NA	TGTGCCAGTAGCACCCGCCGGCCAGGGGTTACGAACACTGAAGCTTTCTTT	CASSTRRPGVTNTEAFF
TRBV29-1	TRBJ1-1	NA	NA	TGCAGCGTTGAAGATGGGCAGGGCAGTTTCTTT	CSVEDGQGSFF
TRBV28	TRBJ1-2	few	NA	TGTGCCAGCAGTTTTGGCGTGGATGGCTACACCTTC	CASSFGVDGYTF
TRBV6-6	TRBJ2-4	NA	TRBD1	TGTGCCAGCAGTTATGACAGGGGGAGAAACATTCAGTACTTC	CASSYDRGRNIQYF
TRBV27	TRBJ1-3	NA	NA	TGTGCCAGCAGATGTCCGCCTTCTTACTCTGGAAACACCATATATTTT	CASRCPPSYSGNTIYF